The entry below gives a single T cell receptor (beta chain) sequence along with its context. The CDR3 is made up of 15 amino acids. Looked up from germline, CDR1 is LNHDA and CDR2 is SQIVND (reference sequence). Germline trimming cut 3 bases from V and 3 bases from J; bases unmatched to any gene: 4. Original methodology: Quantification of nucleated cells was approximated via reference gene primer amplification. TCRdb keeps only in-frame clones here, not all; method: immunoSEQ multiplex PCR. That table furnishes V, J and clone size, whereas the DNA furnished D and trimming. This table holds approximately 410,000 clones, approximately 90% found once. This sample is part of a study of blood T cell repertoires in COVID-19. On the study more broadly: Sources were T cells, B-cell-depleted T cells, or PBMCs; the material itself was cDNA or gDNA.

The material sequenced was peripheral blood. The chain joins TRBV19 to TRBJ1-3; 8 bases match TRBD1. This TCR was sampled from a woman in her 30s with active or convalescent COVID-19. Here the CDR3 reads CASSILGTGGNTIYF. Written as DNA, the CDR3 is TGTGCCAGTAGTATCCTCGGGACAGGTGGAAACACCATATATTTT.